At least ten counts were recorded for the clone carrying this T cell receptor (beta chain). Its antigen is still unknown. These data belong to a study of T cells in Graves' hyperthyroidism and ophthalmopathy. Findings and caveats of the study: Most thyroid clonotypes with frequency above 0.001 were detected in blood.

Researchers took RNA transcripts and amplified the TCR beta CDR3 regions from them. Carried out on the TCR CDR3, a first-round RT-PCR used the HTBI primer set. From the multiplex PCR reads, TCRdb called clonotypes with MiXCR, one entry per CDR3 protein. Counted here are approximately 610,000 distinct CDR3 sequences, about 14% occurring once; the ten biggest clones make up approximately 4.2%. Per germline, CDR1 SGHVS and CDR2 FQNEAQ. The length of the CDR3 is 16 residues. With 1 base clipped from V and 3 bases from J, the junction kept 4 bases outside the gene matches. This sequence originates from a woman aged 40 to 55 with Graves' ophthalmopathy. The sequenced material came from blood. The rearrangement uses TRBV7-8 and TRBJ1-3; 9 nucleotides match TRBD1. DNA for the CDR3: TGTGCCAGCAGCTTAGGGACAGGGGTTGGTGGAAACACCATATATTTT. It encodes CASSLGTGVGGNTIYF.